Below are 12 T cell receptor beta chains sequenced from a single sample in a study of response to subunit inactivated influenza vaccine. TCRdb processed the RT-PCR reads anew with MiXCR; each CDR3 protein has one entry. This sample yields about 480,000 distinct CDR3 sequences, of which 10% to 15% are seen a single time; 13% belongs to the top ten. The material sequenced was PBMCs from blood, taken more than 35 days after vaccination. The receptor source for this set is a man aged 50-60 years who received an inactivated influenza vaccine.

Written as DNA, the CDR3 is TGTGCCAGCAGAATGGCGCTAGCGGGAGCCGGGGAGCTGTTTTTT. This encodes CASRMALAGAGELFF. The chain joins TRBV7-8 to TRBJ2-2; 10 bases line up with TRBD2. The length of the CDR3 is 15 residues. Unmatched junction bases numbered 7, after V lost 6 bases and J lost 6 bases. Germline CDR1 SGHVS, CDR2 FQNEAQ.

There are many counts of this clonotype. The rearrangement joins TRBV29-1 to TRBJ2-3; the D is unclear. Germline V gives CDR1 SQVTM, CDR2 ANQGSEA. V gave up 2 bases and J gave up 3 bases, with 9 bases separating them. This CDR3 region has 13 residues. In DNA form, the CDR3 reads TGCAGCGTTGAAAGACGCCTAACAGATACGCAGTATTTT. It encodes CSVERRLTDTQYF.

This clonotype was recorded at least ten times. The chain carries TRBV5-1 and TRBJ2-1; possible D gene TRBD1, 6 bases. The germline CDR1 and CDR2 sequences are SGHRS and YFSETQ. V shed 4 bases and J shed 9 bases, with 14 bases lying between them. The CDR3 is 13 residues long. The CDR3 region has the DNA TGCGCCAGCAGCCTACTCCAAGGGGGTGAGCAGTTCTTC. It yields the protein CASSLLQGGEQFF.

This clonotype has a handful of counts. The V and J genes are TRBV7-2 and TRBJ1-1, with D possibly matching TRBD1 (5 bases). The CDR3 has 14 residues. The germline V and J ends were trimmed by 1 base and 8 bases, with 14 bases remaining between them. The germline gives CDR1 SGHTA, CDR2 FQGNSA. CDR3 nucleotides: TGTGCCAGCAGCTTAGGTGGGGGGAAGCGGGAAGCTTTCTTT. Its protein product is CASSLGGGKREAFF.

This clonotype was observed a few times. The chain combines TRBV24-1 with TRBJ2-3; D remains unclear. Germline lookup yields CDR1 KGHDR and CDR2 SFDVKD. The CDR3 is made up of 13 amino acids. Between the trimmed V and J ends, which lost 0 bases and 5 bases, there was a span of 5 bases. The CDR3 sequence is CATSDLGEDTQYF. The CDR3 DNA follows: TGTGCCACCAGTGATTTGGGTGAAGATACGCAGTATTTT.

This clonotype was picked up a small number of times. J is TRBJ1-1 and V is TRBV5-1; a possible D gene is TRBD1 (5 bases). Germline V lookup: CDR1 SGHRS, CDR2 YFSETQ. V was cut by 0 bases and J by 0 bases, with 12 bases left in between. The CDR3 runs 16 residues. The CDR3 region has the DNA TGCGCCAGCAGCTTGGCCGCCGGGACCTTGAACACTGAAGCTTTCTTT. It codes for CASSLAAGTLNTEAFF.

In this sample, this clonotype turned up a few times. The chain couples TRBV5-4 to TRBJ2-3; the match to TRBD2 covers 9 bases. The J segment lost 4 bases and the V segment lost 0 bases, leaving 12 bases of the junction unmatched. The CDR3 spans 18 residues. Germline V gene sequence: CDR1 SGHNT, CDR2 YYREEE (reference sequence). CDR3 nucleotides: TGTGCCAGCAGCTTGGTTAGCGGGAGTCCCTCGGGGGCAGATACGCAGTATTTT. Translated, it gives CASSLVSGSPSGADTQYF.

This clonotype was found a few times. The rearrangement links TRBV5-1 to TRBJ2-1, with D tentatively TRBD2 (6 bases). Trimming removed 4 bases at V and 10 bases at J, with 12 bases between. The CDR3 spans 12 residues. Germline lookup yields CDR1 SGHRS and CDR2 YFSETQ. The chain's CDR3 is CASSPEGDEQFF. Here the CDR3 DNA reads TGCGCCAGCAGCCCGGAGGGAGACGAGCAGTTCTTC.

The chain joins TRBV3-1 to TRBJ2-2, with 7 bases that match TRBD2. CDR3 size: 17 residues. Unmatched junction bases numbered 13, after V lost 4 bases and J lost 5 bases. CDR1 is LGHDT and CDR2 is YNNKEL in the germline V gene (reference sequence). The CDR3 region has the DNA TGTGCCAGCAGCCCGGCGGGCGAGAGCGGGGTTACCGGGGAGCTGTTTTTT. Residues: CASSPAGESGVTGELFF.

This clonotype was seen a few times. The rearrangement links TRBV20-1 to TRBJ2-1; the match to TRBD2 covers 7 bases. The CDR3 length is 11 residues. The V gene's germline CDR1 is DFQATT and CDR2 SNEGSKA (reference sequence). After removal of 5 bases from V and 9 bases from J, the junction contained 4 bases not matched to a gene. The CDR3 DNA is TGCAGTGCTCCGCGGGGGAGTGAGCAGTTCTTC. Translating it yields CSAPRGSEQFF.

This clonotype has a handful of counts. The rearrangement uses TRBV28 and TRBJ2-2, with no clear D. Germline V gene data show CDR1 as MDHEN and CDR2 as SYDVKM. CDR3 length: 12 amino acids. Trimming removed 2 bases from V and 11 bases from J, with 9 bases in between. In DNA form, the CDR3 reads TGTGCCAGCAGTTTACCCCTTGGCGAGCTGTTTTTT. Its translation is CASSLPLGELFF.

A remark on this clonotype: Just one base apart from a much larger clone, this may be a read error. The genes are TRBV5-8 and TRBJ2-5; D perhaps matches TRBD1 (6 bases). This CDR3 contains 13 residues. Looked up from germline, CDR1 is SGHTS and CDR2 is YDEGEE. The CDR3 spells CASSLRRTETQDF. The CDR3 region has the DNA TGTGCCAGCAGCTTACGGAGGACAGAGACCCAGGACTTC.